These 15 T cell receptor beta chains share one sample of origin, sequenced in a study of cytomegalovirus exposure and HLA in healthy donors. PCR amplification relied on 60 Vbeta primers (plus 13 Jbeta primers). The table came from immunoSEQ multiplex PCR; TCRdb's copy has only in-frame clones and leaves some out. The sample includes around 200,000 clones, around 83% of them seen just once. The source material was PBMCs. The receptors were sampled from a man between 45 and 60 years old in good health and CMV-seronegative.

The rearrangement links TRBV7-8 to TRBJ2-3; 13 bases map to TRBD2. The CDR3 has 17 residues. After removal of 4 bases from V and 2 bases from J, the junction contained 6 bases not matched to a gene. Germline CDR1 and CDR2: SGHVS and FQNEAQ. The CDR3 DNA sequence: TGTGCCAGCAGCTCCGGGACTAGCGGGACCTACACAGATACGCAGTATTTT. Residues: CASSSGTSGTYTDTQYF.

The chain carries TRBV19 and TRBJ2-2; D is unclear. V was trimmed by 6 bases and J by 0 bases, leaving 11 bases between them. The CDR3 extends over 15 amino acids. CDR1 is LNHDA and CDR2 is SQIVND in the germline V gene (reference sequence). CDR3 region: CASRSELANTGELFF. CDR3 DNA: TGTGCCAGTAGATCTGAGCTCGCGAACACCGGGGAGCTGTTTTTT.

In nucleotides, the CDR3 is TGTGCCAGTGGTGACTATTCGATGTCCTACAATGAGCAGTTCTTC. This encodes CASGDYSMSYNEQFF. The V gene is TRBV19, the J gene TRBJ2-1; D perhaps matches TRBD2 (5 bases). The CDR3 spans 15 residues. In germline, CDR1 is LNHDA, CDR2 SQIVND (reference sequence). Deletions cut 8 bases from V and 1 base from J, with 15 bases between.

This clone was seen just once. The chain uses TRBV28 and TRBJ1-1; possible D gene TRBD1, 5 bases. Germline V lookup: CDR1 MDHEN, CDR2 SYDVKM. With 5 bases removed from V and 1 base from J, the gap between germline ends came to 14 bases. This CDR3 is 15 amino acids long. In DNA form, the CDR3 reads TGTGCCAGCAGTCCGGCCGGGACTGGGAACACTGAAGCTTTCTTT. It translates to CASSPAGTGNTEAFF.

This chain joins TRBV9 and TRBJ1-6; 9 bases are a match to TRBD1. In germline, CDR1 is SGDLS, CDR2 YYNGEE. This CDR3 is 17 amino acids long. With 6 bases clipped from V and 1 base from J, the junction kept 8 bases outside the gene matches. The CDR3: CASTPGQGWSYNSPLHF. Written as DNA, the CDR3 is TGTGCCAGCACACCGGGACAGGGTTGGTCCTATAATTCACCCCTCCACTTT. The entire variable domain, with the rest obtained from reference TRBV9 and TRBJ1-6, is as follows: DSGVTQTPKHLITATGQRVTLRCSPRSGDLSVYWYQQSLDQGLQFLIQYYNGEERAKGNILERFSAQQFPDLHSELNLSSLELGDSALYFCASTPGQGWSYNSPLHFGNGTRLTVT.

This sequence joins TRBV7-2 and TRBJ2-5, with 7 bases aligning to TRBD2. Per the germline V gene, CDR1 is SGHTA and CDR2 is FQGNSA. Trimming took 4 bases from V and 5 from J; bases not matched to a gene: 7. The CDR3 spans 14 residues. CDR3 in amino acids: CASSSGTNRETQYF. The CDR3 coding sequence is TGTGCCAGCAGCTCCGGGACTAATAGGGAGACCCAGTACTTC.

As for this clone: Other DNA sequences in the same sample also yield this CDR3. J is TRBJ2-5 and V is TRBV4-1; a possible D gene is TRBD1 (6 bases). This CDR3 contains 17 residues. The germline gives CDR1 MGHRA, CDR2 YSYEKL. Between the trimmed V and J ends, which lost 2 bases and 1 base, there was a span of 17 bases. The CDR3 DNA sequence: TGCGCCAGCAGCCAACCTGGGCAGGGGCTCCTCCAAGAGACCCAGTACTTC. Protein sequence: CASSQPGQGLLQETQYF.

This clone was seen a single time. The chain combines TRBV7-9 with TRBJ2-7, with D perhaps TRBD2 (5 bases). The CDR3 covers 13 residues. Per the germline V gene, CDR1 is SEHNR and CDR2 is FQNEAQ (reference sequence). V lost 5 bases and J lost 5, with 13 bases in between. In DNA form, the CDR3 reads TGTGCCAGCAGCAAGGACGGGAAACACGAGCAGTACTTC. Translation gives CASSKDGKHEQYF.

The chain links TRBV30 to TRBJ2-5; no reliable D call. The DNA end lines up better with TRBJ2-7; the J call may be wrong. Germline CDR1 is GTSNPN and CDR2 is SVGIG (reference sequence). The CDR3 runs to 15 residues. Written as DNA, the CDR3 is TGTGCCTGGAGAAGGAGTCCATCACCCTCCTACGAGCAGTACTTC. Residues: CAWRRSPSPSYEQYF.

This sequence joins TRBV7-9 and TRBJ2-1; 8 positions match TRBD2. The ends lost 1 base at V and 6 bases at J; junction bases unmatched: 5. Germline values: CDR1 SEHNR, CDR2 FQNEAQ (reference sequence). The CDR3 extends over 15 amino acids. The CDR3 bases are TGTGCCAGCAGCTTAGTAGCGGGGCCGTTCAATGAGCAGTTCTTC. Translating gives CASSLVAGPFNEQFF. Combining the CDR3 with reference TRBV7-9 and TRBJ2-1 gives the whole variable domain DTGVSQNPRHKITKRGQNVTFRCDPISEHNRLYWYRQTLGQGPEFLTYFQNEAQLEKSRLLSDRFSAERPKGSFSTLEIQRTEQGDSAMYLCASSLVAGPFNEQFFGPGTRLTVL.

This chain joins TRBV7-2 and TRBJ2-6; D unclear. The germline V gene encodes CDR1 SGHTA and CDR2 FQGNSA. V lost 6 bases to trimming and J lost 0 bases, with 9 bases between them. The CDR3 is made up of 15 amino acids. The CDR3 DNA is TGTGCCAGCAGTCAAATCCCCTCTGGGGCCAACGTCCTGACTTTC. It is translated as CASSQIPSGANVLTF.

V is TRBV28 and J is TRBJ2-5; D is perhaps TRBD1 (8 bases). Germline-derived CDR1 and CDR2 are MDHEN and SYDVKM. With 6 bases removed from V and 4 bases from J, the gap between germline ends came to 15 bases. The CDR3 has 14 amino acids. The CDR3 reads CASSPTGGAETQYF. CDR3 nucleotides: TGTGCCAGCAGCCCCACAGGGGGGGCAGAGACCCAGTACTTC.

The chain is built from TRBV12-5 and TRBJ1-3; 7 bases are shared with TRBD1. Trimming at V came to 2 bases and at J to 2 bases, leaving 24 bases not matched to a gene. Germline CDR1 reads LGHNT; CDR2 reads FRNRAP. The CDR3 is 22 amino acids. The CDR3 here is CASGLSYSGTANFGGTGNTIYF. CDR3 DNA: TGTGCTAGTGGTTTGAGCTACTCCGGGACAGCTAATTTTGGGGGGACTGGAAACACCATATATTTT.

The chain joins TRBV7-2 to TRBJ2-7; 9 nucleotides agree with TRBD2. V was pared by 3 bases and J by 2 bases, with 5 bases of the junction left unmatched. The germline CDR1 and CDR2 sequences are SGHTA and FQGNSA. CDR3 size: 15 residues. The CDR3, as DNA: TGTGCCAGCAGCTTCCCTAGCGGGGCTCCCTACGAGCAGTACTTC. It translates to CASSFPSGAPYEQYF.

The genes are TRBV5-1 and TRBJ1-2; D remains unclear. Germline assignment: CDR1 SGHRS and CDR2 YFSETQ. V was cut by 1 base and J by 3 bases, with 13 bases left in between. This CDR3 is 15 amino acids long. Written as DNA, the CDR3 is TGCGCCAGCAGCTTGAGTGGAGGAACCTACTATGGCTACACCTTC. This gives the protein CASSLSGGTYYGYTF.